A single sample is the source of the 9 T cell receptor beta chains below, sequenced in a study of blood T cell repertoires in COVID-19 (dated by TCRdb to 2020 to 2021). Receptors were amplified or captured by the immunoSEQ multiplex PCR assay. Held by TCRdb, this immuneACCESS table contains in-frame sequences only and omits some clones. Under half of the omission traces to an unresolved V gene where checked; the cause of the rest is unknown. The sample has roughly 230,000 clones on record, approximately 81% of them singletons. The top ten constitute approximately 8% of the sample. Sample: peripheral blood. The receptors stem from an elderly woman with acute or convalescent COVID-19.

The chain is built from TRBV7-9 and TRBJ1-3; a weak D match, TRBD1 (6 bases). Trimming shortened V by 5 bases and J by 3 bases, and 23 bases separated the two germline ends. CDR1 is SEHNR, CDR2 FQNEAQ, per germline (reference sequence). The CDR3 has 18 amino acids. This chain's CDR3 is CASSPTGGTSPFGNTIYF. In DNA form, the CDR3 reads TGTGCCAGCAGCCCTACGGGGGGCACCTCCCCGTTTGGAAACACCATATATTTT.

The chain links TRBV18 to TRBJ1-4; TRBD1 might be the D (6 bases). Trimming left V 8 bases short and J 4 bases short, with 17 bases between. CDR1 KGHSH and CDR2 LQKENI come from the germline V gene. The CDR3 runs 15 residues. For the CDR3, the DNA is TGTGCCAGCCCTTCACCAGGGACAAATAATGAAAAACTGTTTTTT. It specifies CASPSPGTNNEKLFF.

The genes are TRBV12-3 or TRBV12-4 and TRBJ1-2; D not resolved. The CDR3 is 12 amino acids. Deletions cut 2 bases from V and 6 bases from J, with 7 bases between. The CDR3 loop reads CASSLRGHGYTF. Written as DNA, the CDR3 is TGTGCCAGCAGTTTACGGGGTCATGGCTACACCTTC.

CDR3 amino acids: CASSSPQGAKNTIYF. The CDR3 DNA sequence: TGTGCCAGCAGCTCGCCCCAGGGGGCGAAAAACACCATATATTTT. V is TRBV11-2 and J is TRBJ1-3; 8 bases line up with TRBD1. This CDR3 has 15 amino acids. The germline V gene has CDR1 SGHAT and CDR2 FQNNGV. The trim removed 4 bases at V and 6 bases at J, leaving 8 bases unmatched.

The chain combines TRBV19 with TRBJ2-2; 8 bases fit TRBD2. V trimming: 2 bases; J trimming: 6 bases; junction bases outside the gene matches: 2. CDR3 length: 14 residues. Per germline, CDR1 LNHDA and CDR2 SQIVND (reference sequence). For the CDR3, the DNA is TGTGCCAGTAGTATACGGCGGGGGGCCGGGGAGCTGTTTTTT. This sequence encodes CASSIRRGAGELFF.

The chain has TRBV7-3 and TRBJ2-7, with D unclear. V lost 5 bases and J 0 bases, leaving 11 bases between the germline ends. Germline-derived CDR1 and CDR2 are SGHTA and FQGTGA. The CDR3 consists of 14 residues. As DNA, the CDR3 is TGTGCCAGCAGCCGAGGCGGTAGCTCCTACGAGCAGTACTTC. Its protein product is CASSRGGSSYEQYF.

The V call is TRBV28, the J call TRBJ1-4, with D possibly TRBD1 on 6 matching bases. The V end lost 7 bases, the J end lost 7 bases, and 13 bases lay between the germline ends. CDR3 length equals 13 residues. Looked up from germline, CDR1 is MDHEN and CDR2 is SYDVKM. CDR3 in DNA: TGTGCCAGCAAGCGGGGGGCGCGTGAAAAACTGTTTTTT. It is translated as CASKRGAREKLFF.

The chain has TRBV6-6 and TRBJ1-1; 8 positions match TRBD1. V dropped 5 bases and J dropped 6; count of bases not matched to a gene: 8. There are 14 residues in the CDR3. Germline assignment: CDR1 MNHNY and CDR2 SVGAGI (reference sequence). CDR3 nucleotide sequence: TGTGCCAGCAGTCCCCAGGGGGCGCGCGCTGAAGCTTTCTTT. Translated, it gives CASSPQGARAEAFF.

This sequence joins TRBV7-2 and TRBJ2-2, with 7 bases lining up with TRBD1. Germline lookup yields CDR1 SGHTA and CDR2 FQGNSA. The ends lost 5 bases at V and 5 bases at J; junction bases unmatched: 8. There are 15 residues in the CDR3. The chain's CDR3 is CASSTPRTGTGELFF. In DNA form, the CDR3 reads TGTGCCAGCAGCACCCCGAGGACAGGTACCGGGGAGCTGTTTTTT.